Below, 21 T cell receptor beta chains from the same sample are listed, as sequenced in a study of blood T cells in healthy people across ages. Primers used in a second PCR of about 7 to 12 cycles were a sample-barcoded 5' primer and a J-beta primer mix. TCRdb reprocessed the 5' RACE reads via MiXCR and lists one record per CDR3 protein. The sample records about 900,000 distinct CDR3 sequences, about 62% being singletons. The sequencing input was blood. The receptors were gathered from a man aged 25-45 years in good health.

This chain uses TRBV2 with TRBJ2-7; possibly TRBD2 for D (5 bases). The J call may be wrong; the DNA end is better matched by TRBJ2-5. The CDR3 covers 16 residues. Germline V gives CDR1 SNHLY, CDR2 FYNNEI. The CDR3 region is CASRHASASLMETQYF. The CDR3 DNA reads TGTGCCAGCAGACACGCCTCGGCTAGCCTGATGGAGACCCAGTACTTC.

The chain carries TRBV6-2 or TRBV6-3 and TRBJ1-2; the D gene is possibly TRBD1 (5 bases). V was trimmed by 2 bases and J by 2 bases, leaving 12 bases between them. Germline assignment: CDR1 MNHEY and CDR2 SVGEGT. The CDR3 spans 15 residues. The CDR3 bases are TGTGCCAGCAGTTACGGCAGGGCGAGCAACTATGGCTACACCTTC. Protein: CASSYGRASNYGYTF.

This clonotype showed up just a few times. The chain carries TRBV9 and TRBJ2-1; TRBD2 agrees at 12 bases. The germline V gene encodes CDR1 SGDLS and CDR2 YYNGEE. The CDR3 extends over 14 amino acids. Unmatched junction bases numbered 5, after V lost 4 bases and J lost 9 bases. The CDR3 protein is CASSLGLAGREQFF. The CDR3 coding sequence is TGTGCCAGCAGCCTTGGACTAGCGGGGCGTGAGCAGTTCTTC.

The chain couples TRBV6-2 or TRBV6-3 to TRBJ2-7; D may be TRBD1 (6 bases). Between the trimmed V and J ends, which lost 6 bases and 5 bases, there was a span of 20 bases. The CDR3 has 15 amino acids. From germline, CDR1 is MNHEY and CDR2 SVGEGT. In nucleotides, the CDR3 is TGTGCCAGCAGACCCCCTTACAGGGAGCGAGACGAGCAGTACTTC. Translation: CASRPPYRERDEQYF.

The chain combines TRBV29-1 with TRBJ2-1, with TRBD2 matching 8 bases. From germline, CDR1 is SQVTM and CDR2 ANQGSEA. There are 14 residues in the CDR3. V shed 5 bases and J 4 bases; nucleotides not matched to a gene: 7. The DNA for the CDR3 is TGCAGCGTTATTTTAGCGGGGACATACAATGAGCAGTTCTTC. Encoded protein: CSVILAGTYNEQFF.

Only a few counts were recorded for this clonotype. CDR3 sequence: CASRLSTESSYEQYF. The DNA for the CDR3 is TGCGCCAGCAGACTATCGACAGAGAGCTCCTACGAGCAGTACTTC. The rearrangement links TRBV4-3 to TRBJ2-7; TRBD1 might be the D (5 bases). The V end was cut by 6 bases, the J end by 0 bases, with 15 bases between. CDR1 and CDR2 (germline): LGHNA, YSLEER. The CDR3 is 15 residues long.

This clonotype was counted only a few times. The chain links TRBV15 to TRBJ2-1; TRBD2 agrees at 9 bases. In germline, CDR1 is LNHNV, CDR2 YYDKDF (reference sequence). V shed 5 bases, J shed 4 bases, and the junction held 6 bases outside the gene matches. CDR3 length: 15 residues. This chain's CDR3 is CATSQDLAGYNEQFF. The CDR3 DNA follows: TGTGCCACCAGCCAAGACCTAGCGGGGTACAATGAGCAGTTCTTC.

The gene calls are TRBV11-2 and TRBJ2-7; D is ambiguous. V dropped 3 bases and J dropped 6 bases, with 6 bases sitting between them. This CDR3 is built from 11 residues. The V gene's germline CDR1 is SGHAT and CDR2 FQNNGV. The CDR3: CASSFWSEQYF. CDR3 nucleotides: TGTGCCAGCAGCTTTTGGTCCGAGCAGTACTTC.

The rearrangement links TRBV6-2 or TRBV6-3 to TRBJ2-1; D remains unclear. Trimming removed 6 bases from V and 0 bases from J, with 18 bases in between. The CDR3 length is 17 residues. The germline V gene has CDR1 MNHEY and CDR2 SVGEGT. CDR3 bases: TGTGCCAGCAGCGGACCGGGCAGGACGAGCTCCTACAATGAGCAGTTCTTC. Protein: CASSGPGRTSSYNEQFF.

The chain recombines TRBV28 with TRBJ2-1, with 11 bases fitting TRBD2. Germline values: CDR1 MDHEN, CDR2 SYDVKM. The CDR3 length is 15 residues. After removal of 6 bases from V and 8 bases from J, the junction contained 9 bases not matched to a gene. The CDR3 bases are TGTGCCAGCAGCCGGAGGACTAGCGGGTGGGATGAGCAGTTCTTC. Encoded protein: CASSRRTSGWDEQFF.

The V call is TRBV27, the J call TRBJ1-2, with 8 bases aligning to TRBD1. Germline assignment: CDR1 MNHEY and CDR2 SMNVEV (reference sequence). The CDR3 consists of 14 residues. Trimming took 0 bases from V and 8 from J; bases not matched to a gene: 5. The CDR3 reads CASSLSRTGKGYTF. The CDR3, as DNA: TGTGCCAGCAGTTTATCTCGGACAGGGAAAGGCTACACCTTC.

As for this clonotype: The junction and the germline gene differ at one end; a read error may be behind it. The chain is built from TRBV15 and TRBJ2-1, with D possibly being TRBD1 (6 bases). The CDR3 is 15 amino acids. Germline V gives CDR1 LNHNV, CDR2 YYDKDF (reference sequence). The CDR3 DNA reads as TGTGCCACCAGCAGAGGTGGGGGCAGGGGTAATGAGCAGTTATTC. Translated: CATSRGGGRGNEQLF.

This clonotype was found a few times. This chain connects TRBV6-5 to TRBJ2-7; D is uncertain. Trimming cost V 0 bases and J 2 bases, with 11 bases left between them. The germline gives CDR1 MNHEY, CDR2 SVGAGI. The CDR3 spans 15 residues. CDR3 protein: CASSYSKTGAYEQYF. The CDR3 nucleotides read TGTGCCAGCAGTTACTCGAAGACTGGGGCCTACGAGCAGTACTTC.

The V call is TRBV28, the J call TRBJ2-1; 11 bases fit TRBD2. CDR1 and CDR2 from the germline V gene are MDHEN and SYDVKM. The CDR3 is 14 amino acids. Losses at the gene ends were 7 bases for V and 7 bases for J; bases not matched to a gene: 6. The CDR3 reads CASIISGGANEQFF. The CDR3 coding sequence is TGTGCCAGCATTATTAGCGGGGGGGCTAATGAGCAGTTCTTC.

On this clonotype itself: One end of the junction is discordant with germline, which a read error may explain. DNA for the CDR3: TGTGCCTGCAGTTACTCGACACAGCCAAGGGATGGCTACACCTTC. Translating gives CACSYSTQPRDGYTF. The chain is built from TRBV6-2 or TRBV6-3 and TRBJ1-2; D unresolved. Germline loops: CDR1 MNHEY, CDR2 SVGEGT. The CDR3 runs 15 residues.

The chain employs TRBV29-1 and TRBJ2-5; tentatively, D is TRBD2 (5 bases). The germline CDR1 and CDR2 sequences are SQVTM and ANQGSEA. The CDR3 length is 16 residues. Trimming took off 7 bases at V and 3 bases at J, with 24 bases between the two ends. The CDR3 DNA is TGCAGCGCCCCCCGCCTGCTCGGACGGGGTAAAGAGACCCAGTACTTC. This encodes CSAPRLLGRGKETQYF.

The chain has TRBV6-6 and TRBJ1-1; possibly TRBD1 for D (6 bases). Germline V gene data show CDR1 as MNHNY and CDR2 as SVGAGI (reference sequence). This CDR3 comprises 13 residues. The V and J ends lost 6 bases and 3 bases respectively, with 11 bases between them. The CDR3 nucleotides are TGTGCCAGCAGAAAGAGGGGGGACACTGAAGCTTTCTTT. Its translation: CASRKRGDTEAFF.

The V and J genes are TRBV12-3 or TRBV12-4 and TRBJ2-7, with a weak D call TRBD1 (6 bases). V was shortened by 3 bases and J by 4 bases, with 10 bases between the two germline ends. The CDR3 has 13 residues. DNA of the CDR3: TGTGCCAGCAGTTTCAAACAGGGTTACGAGCAGTACTTC. Its protein product is CASSFKQGYEQYF.

In regard to this clonotype: A read error may be the cause here, since a much bigger clone is one base away. The chain couples TRBV2 to TRBJ1-2, with 7 bases aligning to TRBD1. CDR3 length: 13 residues. Germline V lookup: CDR1 SNHLY, CDR2 FYNNEI. V lost 4 bases, J lost 4 bases, and 3 bases stayed unmatched. For the CDR3, the DNA is TGTGCCAGCAGTGGACAGGGAACCTATGGCTACACCTTC. Its translation: CASSGQGTYGYTF.

This clonotype has just a few counts. The rearrangement joins TRBV10-3 to TRBJ2-6; no firm D call. CDR1 is ENHRY and CDR2 is SYGVKD in the germline V gene. This CDR3 comprises 17 residues. V lost 0 bases and J lost 0, with 9 bases in between. This CDR3 is CAISESRARSGANVLTF. As DNA, the CDR3 is TGTGCCATCAGTGAGTCCCGGGCCCGCTCTGGGGCCAACGTCCTGACTTTC.

This clonotype has only a few counts. The chain carries TRBV10-3 and TRBJ1-2; maybe TRBD1 (6 bases). The CDR3 has 14 amino acids. The germline gives CDR1 ENHRY, CDR2 SYGVKD. Trimming stripped 10 bases from V and 4 bases from J, with 19 bases between. DNA of the CDR3: TGTGCCACGCTCGGCGGGGGCGAGATCTATGGCTACACCTTC. This translates into CATLGGGEIYGYTF.